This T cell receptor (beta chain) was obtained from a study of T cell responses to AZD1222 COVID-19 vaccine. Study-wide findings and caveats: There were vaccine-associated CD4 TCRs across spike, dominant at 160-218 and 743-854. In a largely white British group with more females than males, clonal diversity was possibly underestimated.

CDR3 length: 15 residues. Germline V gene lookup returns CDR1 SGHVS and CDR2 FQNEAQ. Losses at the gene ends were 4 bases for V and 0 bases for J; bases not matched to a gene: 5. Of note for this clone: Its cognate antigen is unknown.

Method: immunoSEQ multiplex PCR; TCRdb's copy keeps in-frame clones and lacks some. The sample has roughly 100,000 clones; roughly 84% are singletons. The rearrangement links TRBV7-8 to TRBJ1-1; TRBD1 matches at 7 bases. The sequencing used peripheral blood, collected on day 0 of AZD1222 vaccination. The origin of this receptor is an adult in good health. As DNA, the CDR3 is TGTGCCAGCAGCTCTCGAGGACAGGTGAACACTGAAGCTTTCTTT. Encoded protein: CASSSRGQVNTEAFF.